This TCR beta chain emerged from a study of radiotherapy plus CTLA-4 blockade in lung cancer. TCRdb keeps only in-frame clones here, not all; method: immunoSEQ multiplex PCR. The sample comprises 120,000 or so clones, around 89% of which are singletons, and 5.5% to 7% rests with the top ten. The germline V gene encodes CDR1 SEHNR and CDR2 FQNEAQ (reference sequence). V shed 0 bases and J shed 5 bases, with 13 bases lying between them. The length of the CDR3 is 15 residues. This sample comprised peripheral blood, obtained from a patient treated with radiotherapy plus ipilimumab. This TCR was recovered from a human donor with non-small cell lung cancer that progressed on radiotherapy plus ipilimumab. V gene TRBV7-9 combines with J gene TRBJ1-1; a weak D match, TRBD1 (5 bases). The CDR3 sequence is CASSLAPSGRTEAFF. CDR3 DNA sequence: TGTGCCAGCAGCTTAGCTCCTTCAGGGAGGACTGAAGCTTTCTTT.